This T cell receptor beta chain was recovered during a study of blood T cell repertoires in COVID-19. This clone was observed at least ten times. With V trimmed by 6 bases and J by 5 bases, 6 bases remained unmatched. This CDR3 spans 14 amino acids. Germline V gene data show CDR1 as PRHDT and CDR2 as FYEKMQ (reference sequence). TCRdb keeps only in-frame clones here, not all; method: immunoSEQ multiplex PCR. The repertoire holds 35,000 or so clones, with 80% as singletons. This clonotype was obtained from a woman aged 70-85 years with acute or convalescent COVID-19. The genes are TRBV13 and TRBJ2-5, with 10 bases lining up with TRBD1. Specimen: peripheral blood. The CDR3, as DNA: TGTGCCAGCAGTCCGACAGGGGGCCGGGAGACCCAGTACTTC. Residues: CASSPTGGRETQYF.